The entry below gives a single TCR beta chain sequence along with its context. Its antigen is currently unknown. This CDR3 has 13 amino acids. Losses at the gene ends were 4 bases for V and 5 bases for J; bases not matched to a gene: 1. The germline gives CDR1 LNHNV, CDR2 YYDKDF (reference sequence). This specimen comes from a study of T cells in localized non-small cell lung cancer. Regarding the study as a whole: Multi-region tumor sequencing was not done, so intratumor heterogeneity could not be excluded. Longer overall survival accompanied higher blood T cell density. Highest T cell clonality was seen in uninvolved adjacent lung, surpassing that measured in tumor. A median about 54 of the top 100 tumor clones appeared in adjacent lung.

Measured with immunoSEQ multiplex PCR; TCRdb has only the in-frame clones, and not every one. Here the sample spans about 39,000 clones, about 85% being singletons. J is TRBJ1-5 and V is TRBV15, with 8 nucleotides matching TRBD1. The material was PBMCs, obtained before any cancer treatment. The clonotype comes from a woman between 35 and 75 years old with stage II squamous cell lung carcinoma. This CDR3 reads CATSIQGDQPQHF. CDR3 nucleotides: TGTGCCACCAGCATACAGGGGGATCAGCCCCAGCATTTT.